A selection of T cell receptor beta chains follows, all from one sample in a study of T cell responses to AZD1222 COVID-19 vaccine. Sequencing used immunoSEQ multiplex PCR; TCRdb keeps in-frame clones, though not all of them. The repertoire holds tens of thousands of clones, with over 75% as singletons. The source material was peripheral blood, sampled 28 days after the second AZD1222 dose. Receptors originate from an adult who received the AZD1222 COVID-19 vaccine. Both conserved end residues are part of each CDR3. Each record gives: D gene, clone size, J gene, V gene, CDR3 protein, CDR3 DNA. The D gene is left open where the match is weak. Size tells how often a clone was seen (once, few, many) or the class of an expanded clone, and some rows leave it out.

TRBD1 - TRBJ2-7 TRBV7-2 CASSYDRANEQYF TGTGCCAGCAGCTATGACAGGGCTAACGAGCAGTACTTC
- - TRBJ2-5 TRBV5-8 CASSLGDSLQETQYF TGTGCCAGCAGCTTGGGCGACAGTCTCCAAGAGACCCAGTACTTC
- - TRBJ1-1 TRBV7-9 CASSLLEHTEAFF TGTGCCAGCAGCCTCTTAGAACACACTGAAGCTTTCTTT
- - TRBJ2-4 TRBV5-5 CASSLSGVDIQYF TGTGCCAGCAGCTTGTCAGGGGTGGACATTCAGTACTTC
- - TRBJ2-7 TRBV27 CASSFRLGLPYEQYF TGTGCCAGCAGTTTCAGACTGGGGCTTCCGTACGAGCAGTACTTC
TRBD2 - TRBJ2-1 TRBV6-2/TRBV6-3 CASSIRGLAGVNEQFF TGTGCCAGCAGTATCCGCGGACTTGCGGGGGTCAATGAGCAGTTCTTC
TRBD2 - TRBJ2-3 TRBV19 CASSMGLAGGITDTQYF TGTGCCAGTAGTATGGGACTAGCGGGAGGTATCACAGATACGCAGTATTTT
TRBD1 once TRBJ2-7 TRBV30 CAWSRTGVSYEQYF TGTGCCTGGAGTAGGACAGGGGTCTCCTACGAGCAGTACTTC
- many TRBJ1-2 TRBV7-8 CASSLVRGHFGSYGYTF TGTGCCAGCAGCTTAGTCCGGGGACACTTTGGCAGCTATGGCTACACCTTC
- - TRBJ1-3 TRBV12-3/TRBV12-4 CASSGDIGNTIYF TGTGCCAGCAGTGGGGACATTGGAAACACCATATATTTT
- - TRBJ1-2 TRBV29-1 CSAQDSTKMGGYTF TGCAGCGCCCAGGACAGCACAAAGATGGGTGGCTACACCTTC
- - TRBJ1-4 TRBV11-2 CASSLLRGPRGMAGKLFF TGTGCCAGCAGCTTACTAAGAGGGCCCAGGGGTATGGCTGGAAAACTGTTTTTT
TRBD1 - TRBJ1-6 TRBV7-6 CASSSGTGYLCSPLHF TGTGCCAGCAGTTCGGGGACAGGGTACCTTTGCTCACCCCTCCACTTT
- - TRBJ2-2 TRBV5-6 CASSPPSVANTGELFF TGTGCCAGCAGCCCCCCTTCGGTCGCGAACACCGGGGAGCTGTTTTTT
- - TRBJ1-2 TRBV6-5 CASSKPDGGYTF TGTGCCAGCAGTAAACCGGACGGGGGCTACACCTTC
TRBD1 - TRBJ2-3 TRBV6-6 CASSLNRGRTDTQYF TGTGCCAGCAGCCTCAACAGGGGTCGCACAGATACGCAGTATTTT
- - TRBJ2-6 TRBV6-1 CASSVLQAGSGANVLTF TGTGCCAGCAGTGTGTTACAGGCCGGGTCTGGGGCCAACGTCCTGACTTTC
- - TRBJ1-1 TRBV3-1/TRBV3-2 CASSLRNGRVLTEAFF TGTGCCAGCAGCCTACGGAATGGCAGGGTGCTCACTGAAGCTTTCTTT
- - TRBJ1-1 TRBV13 CASSFENTEAFF TGTGCCAGCAGCTTCGAGAACACTGAAGCTTTCTTT
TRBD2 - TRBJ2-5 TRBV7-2 CASSYTLAEQETQYF TGTGCCAGCAGCTATACCCTAGCGGAACAAGAGACCCAGTACTTC
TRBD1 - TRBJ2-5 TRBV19 CASSPTGVGETQYF TGTGCCAGTAGCCCGACAGGGGTCGGGGAGACCCAGTACTTC
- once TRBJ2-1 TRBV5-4 CASSFKQLSSDEQFF TGTGCCAGCAGCTTTAAACAATTATCCTCGGATGAGCAGTTCTTC
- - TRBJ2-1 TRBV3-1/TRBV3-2 CASSQTGALYNEQFF TGTGCCAGCAGCCAGACGGGGGCCCTCTACAATGAGCAGTTCTTC
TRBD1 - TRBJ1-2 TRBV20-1 CSASPGGYGYTF TGCAGTGCTAGTCCAGGGGGCTATGGCTACACCTTC
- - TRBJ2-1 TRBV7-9 CAGGSYNEQFF TGTGCCGGGGGCTCCTACAATGAGCAGTTCTTC
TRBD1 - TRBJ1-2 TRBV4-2 CASSQETGGYGYTF TGTGCCAGCAGCCAAGAAACAGGGGGGTATGGCTACACCTTC
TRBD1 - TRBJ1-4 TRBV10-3 CAISAGKGTGLNEKLFF TGTGCCATCAGTGCCGGGAAAGGGACAGGTTTAAATGAAAAACTGTTTTTT
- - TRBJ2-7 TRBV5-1 CASSLDFGGSKYEQYF TGCGCCAGCAGCTTGGATTTCGGGGGCAGTAAATACGAGCAGTACTTC
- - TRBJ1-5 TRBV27 CASSLKANQPQHF TGTGCCAGCAGTTTGAAAGCCAATCAGCCCCAGCATTTT
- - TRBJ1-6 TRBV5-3 CARSSPRDRKGAHNSPLHF TGTGCCAGAAGCTCGCCGAGAGACAGGAAAGGGGCACATAATTCACCCCTCCACTTT
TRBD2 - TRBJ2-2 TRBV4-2 CASSPRVAGETGELFF TGTGCCAGCAGCCCCCGGGTAGCGGGGGAAACCGGGGAGCTGTTTTTT